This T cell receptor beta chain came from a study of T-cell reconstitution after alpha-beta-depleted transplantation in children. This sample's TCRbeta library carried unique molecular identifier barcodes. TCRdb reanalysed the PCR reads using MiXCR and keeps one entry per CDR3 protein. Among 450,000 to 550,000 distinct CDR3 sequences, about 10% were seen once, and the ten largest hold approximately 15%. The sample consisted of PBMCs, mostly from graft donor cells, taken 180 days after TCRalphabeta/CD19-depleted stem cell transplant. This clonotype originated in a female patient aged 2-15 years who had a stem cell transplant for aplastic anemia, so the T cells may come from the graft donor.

This CDR3 is CASSPWEGRTGTEAFF. DNA for the CDR3: TGTGCCAGCTCCCCCTGGGAGGGGCGGACAGGCACTGAAGCTTTCTTT. The chain has TRBV18 and TRBJ1-1; 7 bases align to TRBD1. Trimming cost V 6 bases and J 4 bases; bases outside gene matches: 14. This CDR3 spans 16 amino acids. Germline V gives CDR1 KGHSH, CDR2 LQKENI.